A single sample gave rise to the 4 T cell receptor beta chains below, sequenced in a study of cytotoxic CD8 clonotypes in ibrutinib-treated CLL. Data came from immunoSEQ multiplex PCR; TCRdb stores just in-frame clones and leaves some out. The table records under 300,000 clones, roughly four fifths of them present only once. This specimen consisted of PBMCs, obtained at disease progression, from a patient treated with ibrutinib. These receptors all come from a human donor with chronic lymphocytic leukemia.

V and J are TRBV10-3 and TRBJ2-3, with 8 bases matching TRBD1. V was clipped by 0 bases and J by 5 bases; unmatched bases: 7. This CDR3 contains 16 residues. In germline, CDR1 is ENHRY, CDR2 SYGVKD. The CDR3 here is CAISESWQGAKDTQYF. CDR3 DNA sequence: TGTGCCATCAGTGAGTCTTGGCAGGGGGCGAAAGATACGCAGTATTTT.

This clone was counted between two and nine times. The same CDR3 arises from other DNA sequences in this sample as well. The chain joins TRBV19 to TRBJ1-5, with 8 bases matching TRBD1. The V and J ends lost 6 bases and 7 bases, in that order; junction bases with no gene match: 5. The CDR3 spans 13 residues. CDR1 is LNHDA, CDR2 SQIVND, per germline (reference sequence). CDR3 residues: CASSIDRGQPQHF. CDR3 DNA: TGTGCCAGTAGCATCGACAGGGGCCAGCCCCAGCATTTT.

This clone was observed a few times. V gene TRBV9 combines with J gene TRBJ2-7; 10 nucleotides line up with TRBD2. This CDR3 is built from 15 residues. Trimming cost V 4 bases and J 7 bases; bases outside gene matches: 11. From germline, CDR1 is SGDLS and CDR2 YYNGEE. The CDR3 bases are TGTGCCAGCAGCCCGACAGCGGGAGGGCCGTGGGAGCAGTACTTC. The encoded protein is CASSPTAGGPWEQYF.

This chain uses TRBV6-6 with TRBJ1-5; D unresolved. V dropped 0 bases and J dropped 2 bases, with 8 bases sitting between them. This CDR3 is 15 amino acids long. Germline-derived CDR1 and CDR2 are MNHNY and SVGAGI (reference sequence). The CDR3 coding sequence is TGTGCCAGCAGTTACTCTCAGGTGGGCAATCAGCCCCAGCATTTT. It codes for CASSYSQVGNQPQHF.